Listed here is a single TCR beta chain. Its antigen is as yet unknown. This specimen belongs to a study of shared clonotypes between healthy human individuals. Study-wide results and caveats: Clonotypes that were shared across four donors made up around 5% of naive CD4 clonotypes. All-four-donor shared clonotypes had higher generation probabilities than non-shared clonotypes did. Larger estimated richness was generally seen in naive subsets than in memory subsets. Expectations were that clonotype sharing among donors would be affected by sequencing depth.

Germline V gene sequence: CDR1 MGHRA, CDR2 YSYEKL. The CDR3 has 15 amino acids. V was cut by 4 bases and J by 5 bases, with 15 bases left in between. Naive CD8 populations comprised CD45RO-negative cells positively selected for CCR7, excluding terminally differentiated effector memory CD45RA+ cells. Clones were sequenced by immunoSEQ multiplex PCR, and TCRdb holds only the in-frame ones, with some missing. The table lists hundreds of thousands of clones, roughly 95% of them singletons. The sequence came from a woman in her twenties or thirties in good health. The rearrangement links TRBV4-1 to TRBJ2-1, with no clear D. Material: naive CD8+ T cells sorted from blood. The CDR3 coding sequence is TGCGCCAGCAGCCCATATATTTCGAGGAACAATGAGCAGTTCTTC. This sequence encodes CASSPYISRNNEQFF.